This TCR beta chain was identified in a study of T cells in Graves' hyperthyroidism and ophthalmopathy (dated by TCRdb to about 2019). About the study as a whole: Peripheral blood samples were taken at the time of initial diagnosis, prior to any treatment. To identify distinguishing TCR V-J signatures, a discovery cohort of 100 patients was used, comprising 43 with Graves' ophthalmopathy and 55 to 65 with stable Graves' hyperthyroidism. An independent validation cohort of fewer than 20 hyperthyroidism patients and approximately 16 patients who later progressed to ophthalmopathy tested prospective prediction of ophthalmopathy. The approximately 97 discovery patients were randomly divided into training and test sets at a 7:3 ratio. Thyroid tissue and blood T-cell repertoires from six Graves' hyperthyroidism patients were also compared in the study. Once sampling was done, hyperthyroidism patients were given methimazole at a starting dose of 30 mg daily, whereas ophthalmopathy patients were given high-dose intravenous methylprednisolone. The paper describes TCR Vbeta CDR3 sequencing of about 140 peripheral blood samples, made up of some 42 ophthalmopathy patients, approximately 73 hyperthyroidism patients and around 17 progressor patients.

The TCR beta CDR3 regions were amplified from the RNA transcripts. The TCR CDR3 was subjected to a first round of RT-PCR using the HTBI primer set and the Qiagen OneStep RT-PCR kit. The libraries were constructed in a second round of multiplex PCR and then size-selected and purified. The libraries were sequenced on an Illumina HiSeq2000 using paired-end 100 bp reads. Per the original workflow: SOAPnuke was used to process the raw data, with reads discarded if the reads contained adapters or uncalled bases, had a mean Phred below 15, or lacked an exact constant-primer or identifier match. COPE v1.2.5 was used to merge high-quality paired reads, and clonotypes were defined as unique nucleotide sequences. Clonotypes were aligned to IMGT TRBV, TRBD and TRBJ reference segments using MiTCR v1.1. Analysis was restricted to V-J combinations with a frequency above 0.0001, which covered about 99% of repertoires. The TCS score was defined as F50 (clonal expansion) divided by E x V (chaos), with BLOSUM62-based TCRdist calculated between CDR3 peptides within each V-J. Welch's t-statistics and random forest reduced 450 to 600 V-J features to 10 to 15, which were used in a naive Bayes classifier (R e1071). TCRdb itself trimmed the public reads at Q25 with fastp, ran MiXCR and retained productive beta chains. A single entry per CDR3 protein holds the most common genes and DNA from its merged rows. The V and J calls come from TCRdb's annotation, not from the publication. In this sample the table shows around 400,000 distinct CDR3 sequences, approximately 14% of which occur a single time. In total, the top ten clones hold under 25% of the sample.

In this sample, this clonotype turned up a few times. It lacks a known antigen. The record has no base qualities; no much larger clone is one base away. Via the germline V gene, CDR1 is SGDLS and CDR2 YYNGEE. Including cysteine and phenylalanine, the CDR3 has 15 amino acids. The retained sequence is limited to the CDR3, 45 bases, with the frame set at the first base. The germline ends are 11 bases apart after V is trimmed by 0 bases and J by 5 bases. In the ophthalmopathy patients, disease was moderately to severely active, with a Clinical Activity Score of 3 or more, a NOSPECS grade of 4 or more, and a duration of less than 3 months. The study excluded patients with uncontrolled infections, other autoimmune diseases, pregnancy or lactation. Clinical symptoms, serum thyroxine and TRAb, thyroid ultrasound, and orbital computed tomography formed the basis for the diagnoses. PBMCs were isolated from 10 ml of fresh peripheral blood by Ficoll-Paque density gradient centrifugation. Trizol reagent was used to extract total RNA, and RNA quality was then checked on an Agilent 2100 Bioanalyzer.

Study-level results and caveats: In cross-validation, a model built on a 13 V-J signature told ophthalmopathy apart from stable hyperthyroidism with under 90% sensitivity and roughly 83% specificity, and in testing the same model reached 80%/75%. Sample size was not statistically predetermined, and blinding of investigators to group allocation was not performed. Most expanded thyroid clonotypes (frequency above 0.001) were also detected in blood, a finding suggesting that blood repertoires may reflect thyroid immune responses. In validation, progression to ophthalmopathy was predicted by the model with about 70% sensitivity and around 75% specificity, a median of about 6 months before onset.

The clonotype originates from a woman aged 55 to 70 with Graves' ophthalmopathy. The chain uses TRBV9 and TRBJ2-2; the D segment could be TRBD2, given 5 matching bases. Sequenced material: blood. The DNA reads TGTGCCAGCAGCGTAGCGGAGCGGAGTACCGGGGAGCTGTTTTTT. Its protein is CASSVAERSTGELFF.